These 15 T cell receptor beta chains came from one sample sequenced in a study of somatic mutations in cytotoxic T cells in rheumatoid arthritis. The assay was immunoSEQ multiplex PCR, and TCRdb's table has in-frame clones only and misses some. The table includes roughly 23,000 clones, nearly 80% detected once. Sample: CD8+ T cells sorted from blood. Source of these receptors: an adult with rheumatoid arthritis.

The chain is built from TRBV25-1 and TRBJ2-1; D uncertain. V lost 10 bases, J lost 9 bases, and 19 bases lay in between. Looked up from germline, CDR1 is MGHDK and CDR2 is SYGVNS. This CDR3 has 13 amino acids. CDR3 in DNA: TGTGCCACCACAGAAGGGTCTACGGGTGAGCAGTTCTTC. Translation gives CATTEGSTGEQFF.

V usage is TRBV5-1 and J usage is TRBJ2-3; tentatively, D is TRBD2 (6 bases). The CDR3 covers 13 residues. The V end lost 4 bases, the J end lost 9 bases, and 15 bases lay between the germline ends. CDR1 and CDR2 (germline): SGHRS, YFSETQ. CDR3 sequence: CASSPDPSGTQYF. For the CDR3, the DNA is TGCGCCAGCAGCCCGGACCCCAGCGGGACGCAGTATTTT.

In DNA form, the CDR3 reads TGTGCCAGCAGCCTCGCCTCCTACAATGAGCAGTTCTTC. Translation: CASSLASYNEQFF. This rearrangement joins TRBV4-2 to TRBJ2-1; D is uncertain. V lost 4 bases and J lost 0, with 4 bases in between. Germline CDR1 and CDR2: LGHNA and YNFKEQ. The CDR3 length is 13 residues.

The chain employs TRBV12-5 and TRBJ1-1; perhaps TRBD1 as D (5 bases). CDR1 is LGHNT, CDR2 FRNRAP, per germline. This CDR3 has 14 residues. The V end was cut by 2 bases, the J end by 4 bases, with 11 bases between. CDR3 protein: CASGLNLGLTEAFF. CDR3 coding DNA: TGTGCTAGTGGTTTGAACCTGGGACTCACTGAAGCTTTCTTT. Drawing the rest from reference TRBV12-5 and TRBJ1-1, the complete variable domain is DARVTQTPRHKVTEMGQEVTMRCQPILGHNTVFWYRQTMMQGLELLAYFRNRAPLDDSGMPKDRFSAEMPDATLATLKIQPSEPRDSAVYFCASGLNLGLTEAFFGQGTRLTVV.

The rearrangement links TRBV7-9 to TRBJ2-7; the match to TRBD1 covers 7 bases. CDR3 size: 16 residues. V lost 4 bases, J lost 3 bases, and 12 bases stayed unmatched. The germline gives CDR1 SEHNR, CDR2 FQNEAQ (reference sequence). CDR3 loop: CASSSQQGPTRYEQYF. CDR3 in DNA: TGTGCCAGCAGCTCCCAACAGGGGCCAACCCGCTACGAGCAGTACTTC. Together with reference TRBV7-9 and TRBJ2-7, the CDR3 gives the full variable domain: DTGVSQNPRHKITKRGQNVTFRCDPISEHNRLYWYRQTLGQGPEFLTYFQNEAQLEKSRLLSDRFSAERPKGSFSTLEIQRTEQGDSAMYLCASSSQQGPTRYEQYFGPGTRLTVT.

The table lists this clone with a count of one. This chain joins TRBV5-1 and TRBJ2-1; 13 bases are shared with TRBD2. The CDR3 spans 18 residues. The J segment lost 8 bases and the V segment lost 1 base, leaving 12 bases of the junction unmatched. Looked up from germline, CDR1 is SGHRS and CDR2 is YFSETQ. This CDR3 reads CASSLKGRPGLAGDEQFF. The DNA for the CDR3 is TGCGCCAGCAGCTTGAAGGGCCGGCCTGGACTAGCGGGGGATGAGCAGTTCTTC.

The chain joins TRBV5-1 to TRBJ2-7; D is tentatively TRBD1 or TRBD2 (5 bases each). CDR1 is SGHRS and CDR2 is YFSETQ in the germline V gene. V lost 6 bases to trimming and J lost 5 bases, with 9 bases between them. This CDR3 is 11 amino acids long. CDR3 bases: TGCGCCAGCATGGGGGTCCACGAGCAGTACTTC. It translates to CASMGVHEQYF.

The chain uses TRBV19 and TRBJ2-4; tentative D call: TRBD1 (6 bases). This CDR3 comprises 11 residues. CDR1 is LNHDA and CDR2 is SQIVND in the germline V gene (reference sequence). With 8 bases removed from V and 6 bases from J, the gap between germline ends came to 8 bases. CDR3 DNA sequence: TGTGCCAGTGGACAGACAAACATTCAGTACTTC. It encodes CASGQTNIQYF.

The chain is built from TRBV13 and TRBJ2-7, with a weak D call TRBD2 (6 bases). The CDR3 is 14 amino acids. The V end lost 5 bases, the J end lost 3 bases, and 14 bases lay between the germline ends. Germline V CDR1 and CDR2: PRHDT, FYEKMQ (reference sequence). The CDR3 loop reads CASSPRGSYYEQYF. CDR3 nucleotide sequence: TGTGCCAGCAGCCCCCGGGGGTCCTACTACGAGCAGTACTTC.

J is TRBJ2-1 and V is TRBV6-1; D is ambiguous. With 8 bases removed from V and 4 bases from J, the gap between germline ends came to 12 bases. CDR3 length: 13 amino acids. The V gene's germline CDR1 is MNHNS and CDR2 SASEGT. The CDR3 DNA sequence: TGTGCCAGCTACCCGGACGGATACAATGAGCAGTTCTTC. Encoded protein: CASYPDGYNEQFF.

Note on this clone: At one of its ends the junction is not consistent with the germline gene, which may arise from a read error. CDR3 nucleotide sequence: TGTGCCAGCAGCCCCACCCCGGGGGCCGGTGACTTC. Translated, it gives CASSPTPGAGDF. The chain couples TRBV7-9 to TRBJ2-5; tentatively, D is TRBD1 or TRBD2 (6 bases each). Germline V lookup: CDR1 SEHNR, CDR2 FQNEAQ (reference sequence). This CDR3 has 12 residues.

The V call is TRBV29-1, the J call TRBJ1-2; no definite D call. The CDR3 sequence is 12 residues long. V lost 3 bases and J 13 bases, leaving 18 bases between the germline ends. Germline assignment: CDR1 SQVTM and CDR2 ANQGSEA. The CDR3 here is CSVDVWPRGCTF. The CDR3 coding sequence is TGCAGCGTTGACGTTTGGCCGCGCGGTTGCACCTTC.

The chain links TRBV6-5 to TRBJ1-1; TRBD1 matches 9 bases. The CDR3 consists of 16 residues. CDR1 is MNHEY and CDR2 is SVGAGI in the germline V gene. V lost 2 bases and J lost 5; bases outside the gene matches: 9. This CDR3 is CASSYPGQGRGTEAFF. The CDR3 coding sequence is TGTGCCAGCAGTTACCCAGGACAGGGGAGGGGGACTGAAGCTTTCTTT.

V gene TRBV6-6 combines with J gene TRBJ2-5; 8 bases agree with TRBD2. Germline V lookup: CDR1 MNHNY, CDR2 SVGAGI (reference sequence). Trimming took 4 bases from V and 4 from J; bases not matched to a gene: 8. CDR3 size: 15 residues. This CDR3 is CASSSLPGLGETQYF. The DNA of the CDR3 is TGTGCCAGCAGTTCCCTCCCGGGACTAGGAGAGACCCAGTACTTC.

CDR3 in DNA: TGTGCCAGCAGCCAAGACGAAGCGGGGGAGTACAATGAGCAGTTCTTC. It specifies CASSQDEAGEYNEQFF. The rearrangement links TRBV4-2 to TRBJ2-1; TRBD2 agrees at 8 bases. CDR1 and CDR2 (germline): LGHNA, YNFKEQ. The junction had 5 bases not matched to a gene; V was cut back by 0 bases and J by 4 bases. The CDR3 is 16 residues long.